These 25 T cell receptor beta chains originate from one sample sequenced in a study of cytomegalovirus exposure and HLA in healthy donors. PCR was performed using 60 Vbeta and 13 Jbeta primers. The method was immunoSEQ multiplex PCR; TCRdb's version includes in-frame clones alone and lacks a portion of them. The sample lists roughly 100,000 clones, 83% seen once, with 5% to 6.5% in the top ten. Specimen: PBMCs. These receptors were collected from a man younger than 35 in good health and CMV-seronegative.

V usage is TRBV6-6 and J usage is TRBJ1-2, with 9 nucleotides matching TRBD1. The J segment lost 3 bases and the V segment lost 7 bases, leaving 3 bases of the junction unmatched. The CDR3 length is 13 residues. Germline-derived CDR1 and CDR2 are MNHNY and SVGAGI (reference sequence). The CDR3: CASNGQGHYGYTF. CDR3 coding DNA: TGTGCCAGCAACGGACAGGGGCACTATGGCTACACCTTC.

Here the CDR3 reads CASSIVGGVGEQYF. In DNA, the CDR3 is TGTGCCAGTAGTATAGTCGGAGGGGTCGGGGAGCAGTACTTC. This sequence joins TRBV19 and TRBJ2-7, with D possibly matching TRBD2 (6 bases). CDR3 length: 14 amino acids. V dropped 1 base and J dropped 7 bases, with 14 bases sitting between them. Germline V CDR1 and CDR2: LNHDA, SQIVND (reference sequence).

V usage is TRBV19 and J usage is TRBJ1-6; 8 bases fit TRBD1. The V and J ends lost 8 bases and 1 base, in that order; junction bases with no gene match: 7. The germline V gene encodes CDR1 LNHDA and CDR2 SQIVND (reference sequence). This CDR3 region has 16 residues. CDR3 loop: CASRGQGPSYNSPLHF. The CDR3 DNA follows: TGTGCCAGTCGTGGACAGGGACCATCCTATAATTCACCCCTCCACTTT.

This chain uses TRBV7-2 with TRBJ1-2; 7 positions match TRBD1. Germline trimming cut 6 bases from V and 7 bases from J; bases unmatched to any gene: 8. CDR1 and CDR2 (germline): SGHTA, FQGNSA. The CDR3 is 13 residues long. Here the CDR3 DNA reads TGTGCCAGCAGGGGACAGTCCGTAGTTGGCTACACCTTC. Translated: CASRGQSVVGYTF.

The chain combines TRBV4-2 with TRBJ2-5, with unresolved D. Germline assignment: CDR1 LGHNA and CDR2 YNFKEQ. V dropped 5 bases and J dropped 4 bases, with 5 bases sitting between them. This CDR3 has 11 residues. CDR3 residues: CASSLAETQYF. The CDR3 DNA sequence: TGTGCCAGCAGCTTGGCAGAGACCCAGTACTTC.

CDR3 protein: CASSILRGHQPQHF. DNA of the CDR3: TGTGCCAGTAGTATCCTGCGGGGGCACCAGCCCCAGCATTTT. The chain recombines TRBV19 with TRBJ1-5, with TRBD1 as a possible D gene (6 bases). This CDR3 has 14 residues. V gave up 3 bases and J gave up 7 bases, with 13 bases separating them. The germline gives CDR1 LNHDA, CDR2 SQIVND (reference sequence).

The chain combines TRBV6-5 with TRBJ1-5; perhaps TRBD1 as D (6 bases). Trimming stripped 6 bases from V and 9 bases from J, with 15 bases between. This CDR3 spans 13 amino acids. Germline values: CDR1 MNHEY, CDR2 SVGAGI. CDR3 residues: CASSDPGHWPQHF. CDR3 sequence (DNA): TGTGCCAGCAGCGATCCGGGACACTGGCCCCAGCATTTT.

CDR3 loop: CASSYSRGAGELFF. CDR3 bases: TGTGCCAGCAGTTACTCTCGGGGGGCCGGGGAGCTGTTTTTT. The chain has TRBV6-5 and TRBJ2-2; TRBD2 matches at 7 bases. CDR1 and CDR2 from the germline V gene are MNHEY and SVGAGI. The CDR3 totals 14 residues. Trimming at V came to 0 bases and at J to 6 bases, leaving 1 base not matched to a gene.

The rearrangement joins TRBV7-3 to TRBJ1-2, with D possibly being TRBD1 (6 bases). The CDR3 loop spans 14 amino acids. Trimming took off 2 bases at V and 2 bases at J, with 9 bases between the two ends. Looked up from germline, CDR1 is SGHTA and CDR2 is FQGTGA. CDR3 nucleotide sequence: TGTGCCAGCAGCTTAGTACAGGGAAACTATGGCTACACCTTC. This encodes CASSLVQGNYGYTF.

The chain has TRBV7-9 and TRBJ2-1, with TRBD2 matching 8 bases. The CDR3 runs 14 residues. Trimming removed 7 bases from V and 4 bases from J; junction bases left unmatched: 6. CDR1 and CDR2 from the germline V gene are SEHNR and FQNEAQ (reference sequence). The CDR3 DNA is TGTGCCAGCACCAAGCGGGAGATATACAATGAGCAGTTCTTC. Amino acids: CASTKREIYNEQFF.

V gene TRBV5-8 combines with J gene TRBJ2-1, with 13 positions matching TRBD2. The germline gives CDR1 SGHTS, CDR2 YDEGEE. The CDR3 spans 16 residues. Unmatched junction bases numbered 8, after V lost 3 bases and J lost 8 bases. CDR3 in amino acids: CASSSRRTSGSHEQFF. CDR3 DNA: TGTGCCAGCAGCTCCAGGAGGACTAGCGGGAGTCATGAGCAGTTCTTC.

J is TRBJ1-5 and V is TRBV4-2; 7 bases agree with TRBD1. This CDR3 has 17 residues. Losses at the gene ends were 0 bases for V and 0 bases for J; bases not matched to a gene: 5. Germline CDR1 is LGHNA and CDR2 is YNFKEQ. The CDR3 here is CASSQEGTEYSNQPQHF. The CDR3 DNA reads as TGTGCCAGCAGCCAAGAGGGGACAGAGTATAGCAATCAGCCCCAGCATTTT.

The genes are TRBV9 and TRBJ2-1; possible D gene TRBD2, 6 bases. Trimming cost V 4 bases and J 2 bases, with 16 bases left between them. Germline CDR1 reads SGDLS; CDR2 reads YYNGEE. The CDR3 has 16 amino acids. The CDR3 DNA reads TGTGCCAGCAGCTCGAGTGGCGGGGACGCCTACAATGAGCAGTTCTTC. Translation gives CASSSSGGDAYNEQFF.

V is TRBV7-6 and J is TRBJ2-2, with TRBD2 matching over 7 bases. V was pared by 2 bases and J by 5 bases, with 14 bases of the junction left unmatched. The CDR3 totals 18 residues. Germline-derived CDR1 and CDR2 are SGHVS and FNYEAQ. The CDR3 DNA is TGTGCCAGCAGCTTACTCCGGGGGGAGACAGCCGTAACCGGGGAGCTGTTTTTT. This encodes CASSLLRGETAVTGELFF.

The CDR3 loop reads CASSGRGPGLAETNTGELFF. CDR3 nucleotide sequence: TGTGCCAGCAGCGGACGAGGTCCGGGACTAGCGGAAACGAACACCGGGGAGCTGTTTTTT. V usage is TRBV9 and J usage is TRBJ2-2, with 11 bases fitting TRBD2. Trimming removed 3 bases from V and 0 bases from J; junction bases left unmatched: 13. Germline V gene data show CDR1 as SGDLS and CDR2 as YYNGEE. The CDR3 consists of 20 residues. Full variable domain (missing parts from reference TRBV9 and TRBJ2-2): DSGVTQTPKHLITATGQRVTLRCSPRSGDLSVYWYQQSLDQGLQFLIQYYNGEERAKGNILERFSAQQFPDLHSELNLSSLELGDSALYFCASSGRGPGLAETNTGELFFGEGSRLTVL.

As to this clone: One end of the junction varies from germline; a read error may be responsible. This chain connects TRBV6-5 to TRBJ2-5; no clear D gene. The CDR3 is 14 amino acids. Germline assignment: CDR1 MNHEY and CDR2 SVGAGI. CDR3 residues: CVSKVGPSPETQYF. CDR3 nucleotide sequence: TGTGTCAGCAAAGTCGGTCCCTCACCAGAGACCCAGTACTTC.

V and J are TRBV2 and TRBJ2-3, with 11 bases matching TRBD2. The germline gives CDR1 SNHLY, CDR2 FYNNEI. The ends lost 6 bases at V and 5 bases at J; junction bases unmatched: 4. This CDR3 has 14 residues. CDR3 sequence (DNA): TGTGCCAGCAGCAGACTAGCGGGACGAGATACGCAGTATTTT. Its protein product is CASSRLAGRDTQYF.

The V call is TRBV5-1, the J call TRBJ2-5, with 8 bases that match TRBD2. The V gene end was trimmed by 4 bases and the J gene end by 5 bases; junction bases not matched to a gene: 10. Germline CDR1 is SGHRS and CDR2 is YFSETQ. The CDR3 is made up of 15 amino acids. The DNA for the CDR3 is TGCGCCAGCAGCCCCTGGACAGCGGGAGTCGAGACCCAGTACTTC. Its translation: CASSPWTAGVETQYF.

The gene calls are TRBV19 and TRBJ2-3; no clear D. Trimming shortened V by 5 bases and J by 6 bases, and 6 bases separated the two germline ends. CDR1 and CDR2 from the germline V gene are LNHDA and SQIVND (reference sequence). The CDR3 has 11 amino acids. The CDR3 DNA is TGTGCCAGTAGTCAACATGATACGCAGTATTTT. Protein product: CASSQHDTQYF.

CDR3 amino acids: CASSPPLQGGTYNEQFF. DNA for the CDR3: TGTGCCAGCTCACCCCCCTTACAGGGGGGAACGTACAATGAGCAGTTCTTC. The chain recombines TRBV18 with TRBJ2-1, with 8 bases lining up with TRBD1. CDR1 and CDR2 from the germline V gene are KGHSH and LQKENI. The CDR3 covers 17 residues. V was pared by 3 bases and J by 4 bases, with 11 bases of the junction left unmatched.

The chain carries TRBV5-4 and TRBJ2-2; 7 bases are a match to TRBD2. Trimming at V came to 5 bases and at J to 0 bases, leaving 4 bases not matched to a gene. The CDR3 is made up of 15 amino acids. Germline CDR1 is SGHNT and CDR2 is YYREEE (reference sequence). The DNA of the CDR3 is TGTGCCAGCAGACGAGCGGGAACGAACACCGGGGAGCTGTTTTTT. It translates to CASRRAGTNTGELFF.

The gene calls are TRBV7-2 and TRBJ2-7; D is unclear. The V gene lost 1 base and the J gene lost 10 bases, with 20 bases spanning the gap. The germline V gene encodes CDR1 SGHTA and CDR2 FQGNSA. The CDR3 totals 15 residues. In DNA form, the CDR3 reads TGTGCCAGCAGCTTAGTTGACACCGCTACTTTTCATCAGTACTTC. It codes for CASSLVDTATFHQYF.

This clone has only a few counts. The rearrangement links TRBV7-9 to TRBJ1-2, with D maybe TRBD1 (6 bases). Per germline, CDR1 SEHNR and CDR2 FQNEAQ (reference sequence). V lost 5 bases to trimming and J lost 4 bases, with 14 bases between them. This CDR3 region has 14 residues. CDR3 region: CASSLSRDTYGYTF. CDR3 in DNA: TGTGCCAGCAGCCTTTCCCGGGACACCTATGGCTACACCTTC.

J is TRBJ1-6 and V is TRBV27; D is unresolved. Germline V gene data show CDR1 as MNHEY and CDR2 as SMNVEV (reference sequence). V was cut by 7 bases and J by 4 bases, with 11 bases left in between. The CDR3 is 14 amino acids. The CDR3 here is CASTQRGYNSPLHF. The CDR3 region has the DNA TGTGCCAGCACCCAACGGGGATATAATTCACCCCTCCACTTT.

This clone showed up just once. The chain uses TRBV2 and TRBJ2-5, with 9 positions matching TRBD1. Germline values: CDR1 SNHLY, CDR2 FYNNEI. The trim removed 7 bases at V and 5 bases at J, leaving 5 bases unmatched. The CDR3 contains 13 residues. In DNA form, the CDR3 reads TGTGCCAGCAACGGACAGGGGCGGGAGACCCAGTACTTC. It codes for CASNGQGRETQYF.